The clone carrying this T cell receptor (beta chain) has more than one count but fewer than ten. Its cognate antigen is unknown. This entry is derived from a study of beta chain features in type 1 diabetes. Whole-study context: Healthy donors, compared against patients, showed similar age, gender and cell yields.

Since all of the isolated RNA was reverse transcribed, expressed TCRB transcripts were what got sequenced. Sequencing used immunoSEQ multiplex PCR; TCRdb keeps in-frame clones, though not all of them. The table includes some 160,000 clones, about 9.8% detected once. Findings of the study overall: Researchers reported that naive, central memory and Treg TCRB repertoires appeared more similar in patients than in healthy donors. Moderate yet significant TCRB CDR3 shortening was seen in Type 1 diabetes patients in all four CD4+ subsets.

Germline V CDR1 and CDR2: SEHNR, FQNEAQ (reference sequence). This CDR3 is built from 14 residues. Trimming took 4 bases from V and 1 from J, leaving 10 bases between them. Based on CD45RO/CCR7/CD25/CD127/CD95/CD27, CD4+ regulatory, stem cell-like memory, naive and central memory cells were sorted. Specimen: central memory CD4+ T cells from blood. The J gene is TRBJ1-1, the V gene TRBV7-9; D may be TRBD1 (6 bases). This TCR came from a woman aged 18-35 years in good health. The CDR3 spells CASSSGTPNTEAFF. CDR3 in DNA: TGTGCCAGCAGCTCCGGGACACCGAACACTGAAGCTTTCTTT.